A single T cell receptor (beta chain) is shown here with its context. CDR1 is KGHSH and CDR2 is LQKENI in the germline V gene. The CDR3 is 10 residues long. V was shortened by 3 bases and J by 8 bases, with 2 bases between the two germline ends. This sample stems from a study of T cells in Graves' hyperthyroidism and ophthalmopathy. The TCR beta CDR3 regions underwent amplification using RNA transcripts as the source. RT-PCR in the first round (using the HTBI primer set) targeted the TCR CDR3. One entry per CDR3 protein results from TCRdb running MiXCR on the multiplex PCR reads. Of some 650,000 distinct CDR3 sequences listed, around 15% are singletons. Patients showing uncontrolled infection, other autoimmune disease, pregnancy or lactation were ineligible. For the diagnoses, clinical symptoms, serum thyroxine and TRAb, thyroid ultrasound and orbital computed tomography were used. Each 10 ml fresh peripheral blood draw supplied the PBMCs.

The TCR sequence derives from a woman in her thirties or forties with Graves' ophthalmopathy. Sequencing used blood. V usage is TRBV18 and J usage is TRBJ2-1; D remains unclear. The CDR3 spells CASSPHEQFF. Written as DNA, the CDR3 is TGTGCCAGCTCACCGCATGAGCAGTTCTTC.